The entry that follows covers one T cell receptor (beta chain) sequence. These data originate in a study of cytomegalovirus exposure and HLA in healthy donors. This table comes from immunoSEQ multiplex PCR, and its TCRdb copy is limited to in-frame clones, with some not included. The sample includes 120,000 or so clones, 70% to 90% of them seen just once. The CDR3 loop spans 18 amino acids. The V end lost 4 bases, the J end lost 0 bases, and 19 bases lay between the germline ends. Per germline, CDR1 SEHNR and CDR2 FQNEAQ (reference sequence). The source of this sequence is a young woman in good health and CMV-seronegative. The chain recombines TRBV7-9 with TRBJ2-1, with a tentative D call TRBD2 (6 bases). The sample taken for sequencing was PBMCs. The CDR3 DNA follows: TGTGCCAGCAGCTCAGATCCTCGGGTAGCGGACTCCTACAATGAGCAGTTCTTC. Residues: CASSSDPRVADSYNEQFF.